This is a list of T cell receptor beta chains from one sample in a study of blood T cell repertoires in COVID-19. The repertoire was sequenced with immunoSEQ multiplex PCR; TCRdb's copy has only in-frame clones and lacks some. This table has over 150,000 clones, roughly 85% appearing once. Sequencing used peripheral blood. The receptors come from a woman aged 60 to 75 with COVID-19, enrolled during active disease. Each CDR3 is given with its conserved first and last residue. The order of the fields is CDR3 protein, V gene, J gene.

CDR3aa: CASSQRGTEAFF; v_gene: TRBV3-1/TRBV3-2; j_gene: TRBJ1-1
CDR3aa: CASSEQGNQPQHF; v_gene: TRBV7-6; j_gene: TRBJ1-5
CDR3aa: CASSLLNPYNEQFF; v_gene: TRBV19; j_gene: TRBJ2-1
CDR3aa: CASNPTTGKATEAFF; v_gene: TRBV6-5; j_gene: TRBJ1-1
CDR3aa: CASSLGRGSTEAFF; v_gene: TRBV11-3; j_gene: TRBJ1-1
CDR3aa: CASSVGNYREETQYF; v_gene: TRBV11-3; j_gene: TRBJ2-5
CDR3aa: CASSSETGYTEAFF; v_gene: TRBV7-9; j_gene: TRBJ1-1
CDR3aa: CASSSVGQGLEKLFF; v_gene: TRBV5-1; j_gene: TRBJ1-4
CDR3aa: CASSIWAAYSNQPQHF; v_gene: TRBV19; j_gene: TRBJ1-5
CDR3aa: CASSSAGYTF; v_gene: TRBV19; j_gene: TRBJ1-2
CDR3aa: CASSFAARNTIYF; v_gene: TRBV5-4; j_gene: TRBJ1-3
CDR3aa: CASSSRGRSQPQHF; v_gene: TRBV7-2; j_gene: TRBJ1-5
CDR3aa: CASSPLPGYGNTIYF; v_gene: TRBV27; j_gene: TRBJ1-3
CDR3aa: CASSPGQGFDEQYF; v_gene: TRBV5-1; j_gene: TRBJ2-7
CDR3aa: CASSWTGVVTEAFF; v_gene: TRBV19; j_gene: TRBJ1-1
CDR3aa: CASSIRGLGGTEAFF; v_gene: TRBV19; j_gene: TRBJ1-1
CDR3aa: CASSGQGLDGNTIYF; v_gene: TRBV2; j_gene: TRBJ1-3
CDR3aa: CASRVGQGREKLFF; v_gene: TRBV7-8; j_gene: TRBJ1-4
CDR3aa: CASSTPVGSGGNEQFF; v_gene: TRBV6-6; j_gene: TRBJ2-1
CDR3aa: CATRLAGGPDTQYF; v_gene: TRBV19; j_gene: TRBJ2-3
CDR3aa: CASSQGPTNEKLFF; v_gene: TRBV4-2; j_gene: TRBJ1-4
CDR3aa: CASSPLAGIQETQYF; v_gene: TRBV7-3; j_gene: TRBJ2-5
CDR3aa: CASSLVSGTGIQPQHF; v_gene: TRBV7-9; j_gene: TRBJ1-5
CDR3aa: CASSQEDARGAKLFF; v_gene: TRBV3-1/TRBV3-2; j_gene: TRBJ1-4
CDR3aa: CASRPTGGQPQHF; v_gene: TRBV27; j_gene: TRBJ1-5
CDR3aa: CASSPGQGILNTEAFF; v_gene: TRBV5-8; j_gene: TRBJ1-1
CDR3aa: CASTPGQGVDGYTF; v_gene: TRBV5-1; j_gene: TRBJ1-2
CDR3aa: CASGFAVDQPQHF; v_gene: TRBV6-5; j_gene: TRBJ1-5
CDR3aa: CASSSPGLRETQYF; v_gene: TRBV13; j_gene: TRBJ2-5
CDR3aa: CASSSRGNGANVLTF; v_gene: TRBV6-5; j_gene: TRBJ2-6
CDR3aa: CASSPSAGELFF; v_gene: TRBV7-3; j_gene: TRBJ2-2
CDR3aa: CASSAGGVGNQPQHF; v_gene: TRBV6-5; j_gene: TRBJ1-5
CDR3aa: CASNQGWLAGALAGELFF; v_gene: TRBV3-1/TRBV3-2; j_gene: TRBJ2-2
CDR3aa: CASSPGGVQAFF; v_gene: TRBV18; j_gene: TRBJ1-1
CDR3aa: CARRWAGGGVSSGANVLTF; v_gene: TRBV5-1; j_gene: TRBJ2-6
CDR3aa: CASSFDRSMNTEAFF; v_gene: TRBV6-2/TRBV6-3; j_gene: TRBJ1-1
CDR3aa: CASSLSTGGSYGYTF; v_gene: TRBV7-2; j_gene: TRBJ1-2
CDR3aa: CASSPRPGQGDSNYGYTF; v_gene: TRBV3-1/TRBV3-2; j_gene: TRBJ1-2
CDR3aa: CASSPTGTGVIVYGYTF; v_gene: TRBV19; j_gene: TRBJ1-2
CDR3aa: CASSRDRGKRNTEAFF; v_gene: TRBV18; j_gene: TRBJ1-1
CDR3aa: CASSSTSGRVAGTGELFF; v_gene: TRBV5-1; j_gene: TRBJ2-2
CDR3aa: CAWSPGTANTGELFF; v_gene: TRBV30; j_gene: TRBJ2-2
CDR3aa: CASSPLWTGGNEKLFF; v_gene: TRBV7-9; j_gene: TRBJ1-4
CDR3aa: CASSFGASGTQYF; v_gene: TRBV12-3/TRBV12-4; j_gene: TRBJ2-3
CDR3aa: CASRFGRGRSEAFF; v_gene: TRBV2; j_gene: TRBJ1-1
CDR3aa: CARSLLFLAPHNEQFF; v_gene: TRBV5-3; j_gene: TRBJ2-1
CDR3aa: CATGRGNTGELFF; v_gene: TRBV24-1; j_gene: TRBJ2-2
CDR3aa: CASRGQEDNQPQHF; v_gene: TRBV10-2; j_gene: TRBJ1-5
CDR3aa: CASSWRTGRGSPLHF; v_gene: TRBV7-2; j_gene: TRBJ1-6
CDR3aa: CASSRVSYNEQFF; v_gene: TRBV18; j_gene: TRBJ2-1
CDR3aa: CASSYLGQGSHTEAFF; v_gene: TRBV6-2/TRBV6-3; j_gene: TRBJ1-1
CDR3aa: CASSLGAASYEQYF; v_gene: TRBV5-1; j_gene: TRBJ2-7
CDR3aa: CASRTGGVFQPQHF; v_gene: TRBV19; j_gene: TRBJ1-5